This entry is about one T cell receptor beta chain. Its antigen is unidentified. The data originate from a study of cytomegalovirus exposure and HLA in healthy donors. Overall study results and limits: Relative to the approximately 680-donor mean, N-insertions were reportedly fewer in an Asian-associated ancestry cluster in a later analysis. The study found most TCR sequences rare, yet found some public TCRs in many donors.

The PCR ran on 60 Vbeta and 13 Jbeta primers. Here immunoSEQ multiplex PCR was the method, and the copy in TCRdb shows in-frame clones only, minus some. The sample has under 300,000 clones; roughly four fifths are singletons. The sample taken for sequencing was PBMCs. The TCR comes from a woman aged 60-75 years in good health and CMV-seropositive.

The CDR3 coding sequence is TGTGCCAGCAGCTTAGGATCCCTTGGGGCAGGGCCCTACAATGAGCAGTTCTTC. Its protein is CASSLGSLGAGPYNEQFF. This chain joins TRBV7-9 and TRBJ2-1; D possibly corresponds to TRBD1 (5 bases). Germline V gives CDR1 SEHNR, CDR2 FQNEAQ (reference sequence). The CDR3 runs 18 residues. Trimming left V 1 base short and J 2 bases short, with 18 bases between.